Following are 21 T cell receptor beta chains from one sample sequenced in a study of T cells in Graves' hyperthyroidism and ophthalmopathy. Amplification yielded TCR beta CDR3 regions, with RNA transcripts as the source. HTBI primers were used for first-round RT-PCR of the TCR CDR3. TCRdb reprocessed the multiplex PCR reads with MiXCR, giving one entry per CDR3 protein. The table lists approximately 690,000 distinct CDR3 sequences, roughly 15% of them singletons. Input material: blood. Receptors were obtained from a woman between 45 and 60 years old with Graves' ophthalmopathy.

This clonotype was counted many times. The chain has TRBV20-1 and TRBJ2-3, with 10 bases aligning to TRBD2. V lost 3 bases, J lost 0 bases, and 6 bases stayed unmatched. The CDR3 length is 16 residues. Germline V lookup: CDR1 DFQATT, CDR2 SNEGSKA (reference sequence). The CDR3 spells CSASFLAGVSTDTQYF. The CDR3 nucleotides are TGCAGTGCTAGTTTCCTAGCGGGGGTTAGCACAGATACGCAGTATTTT.

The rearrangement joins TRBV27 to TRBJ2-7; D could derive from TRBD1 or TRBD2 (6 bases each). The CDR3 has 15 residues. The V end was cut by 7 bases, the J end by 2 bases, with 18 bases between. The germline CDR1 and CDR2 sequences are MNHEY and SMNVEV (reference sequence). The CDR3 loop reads CASKVGFGGPYEQYF. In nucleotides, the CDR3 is TGTGCCAGCAAAGTGGGTTTTGGGGGGCCCTACGAGCAGTACTTC.

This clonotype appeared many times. CDR3 bases: TGTGCCAGCTCACCAGCCGGAATCGTCTCCTACAATGAGCAGTTCTTC. Its protein is CASSPAGIVSYNEQFF. This chain connects TRBV18 to TRBJ2-1; D remains ambiguous. V shed 2 bases and J shed 0 bases, with 11 bases lying between them. The CDR3 contains 16 residues. Germline V gene sequence: CDR1 KGHSH, CDR2 LQKENI. Based on the CDR3 plus reference TRBV18 and TRBJ2-1, the full variable domain is NAGVMQNPRHLVRRRGQEARLRCSPMKGHSHVYWYRQLPEEGLKFMVYLQKENIIDESGMPKERFSAEFPKEGPSILRIQQVVRGDSAAYFCASSPAGIVSYNEQFFGPGTRLTVL.

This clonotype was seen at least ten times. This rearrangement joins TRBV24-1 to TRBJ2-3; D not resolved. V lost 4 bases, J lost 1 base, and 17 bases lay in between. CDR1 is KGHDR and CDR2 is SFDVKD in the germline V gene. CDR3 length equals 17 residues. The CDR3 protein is CATSDPTHGARTDTQYF. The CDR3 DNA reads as TGTGCCACCAGTGACCCGACGCACGGAGCTCGCACAGATACGCAGTATTTT.

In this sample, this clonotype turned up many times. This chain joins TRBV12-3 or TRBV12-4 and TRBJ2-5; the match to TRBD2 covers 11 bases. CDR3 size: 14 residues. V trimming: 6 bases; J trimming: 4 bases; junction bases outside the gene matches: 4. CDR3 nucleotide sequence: TGTGCCAGCAGACTCCTAGCGGGAGGAGAGACCCAGTACTTC. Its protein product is CASRLLAGGETQYF.

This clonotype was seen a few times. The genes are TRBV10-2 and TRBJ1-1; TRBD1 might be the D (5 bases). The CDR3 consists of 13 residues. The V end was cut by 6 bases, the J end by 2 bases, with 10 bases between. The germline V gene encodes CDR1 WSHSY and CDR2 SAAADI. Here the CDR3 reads CASSDRDNTEAFF. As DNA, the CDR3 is TGCGCCAGCAGCGACAGAGATAACACTGAAGCTTTCTTT.

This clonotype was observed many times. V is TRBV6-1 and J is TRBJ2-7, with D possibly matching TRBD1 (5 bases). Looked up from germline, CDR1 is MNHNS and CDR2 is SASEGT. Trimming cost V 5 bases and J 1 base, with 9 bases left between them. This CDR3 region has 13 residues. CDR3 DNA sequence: TGTGCCAGCAGTTTGACAGCTTCCTACGAGCAGTACTTC. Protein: CASSLTASYEQYF.

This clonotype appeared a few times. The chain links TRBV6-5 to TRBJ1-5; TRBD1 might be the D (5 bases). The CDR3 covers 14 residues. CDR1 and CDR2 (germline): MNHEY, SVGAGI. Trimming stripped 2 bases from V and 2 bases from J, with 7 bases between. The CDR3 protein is CASSYGAGNQPQHF. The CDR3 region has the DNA TGTGCCAGCAGTTACGGGGCGGGCAATCAGCCCCAGCATTTT.

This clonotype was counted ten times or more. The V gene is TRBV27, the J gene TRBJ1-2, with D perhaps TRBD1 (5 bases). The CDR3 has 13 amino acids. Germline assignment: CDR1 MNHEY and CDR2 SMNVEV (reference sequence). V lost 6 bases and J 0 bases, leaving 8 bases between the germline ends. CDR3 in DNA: TGTGCCAGCAGGAGGGACCCTAACTATGGCTACACCTTC. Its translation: CASRRDPNYGYTF.

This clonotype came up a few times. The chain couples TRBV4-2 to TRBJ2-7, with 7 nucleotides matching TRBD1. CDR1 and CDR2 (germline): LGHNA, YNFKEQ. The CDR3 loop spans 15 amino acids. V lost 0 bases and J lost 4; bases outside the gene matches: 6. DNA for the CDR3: TGTGCCAGCAGCCAAGAAGCAGGGGGAAGGTACGAGCAGTACTTC. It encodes CASSQEAGGRYEQYF.

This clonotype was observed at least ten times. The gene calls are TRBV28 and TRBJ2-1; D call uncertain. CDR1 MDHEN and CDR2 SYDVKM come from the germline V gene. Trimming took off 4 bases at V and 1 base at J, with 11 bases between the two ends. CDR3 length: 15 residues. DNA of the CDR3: TGTGCCAGCAGTTCCCTGGGCCATTCCTACAATGAGCAGTTCTTC. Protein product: CASSSLGHSYNEQFF.

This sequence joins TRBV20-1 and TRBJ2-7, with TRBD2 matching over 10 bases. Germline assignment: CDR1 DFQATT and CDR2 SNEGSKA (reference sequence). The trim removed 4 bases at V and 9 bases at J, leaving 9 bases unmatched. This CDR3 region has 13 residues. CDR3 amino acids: CSAKASGSSGQYF. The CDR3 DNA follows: TGCAGTGCTAAGGCTAGCGGGAGTAGCGGGCAGTACTTC.

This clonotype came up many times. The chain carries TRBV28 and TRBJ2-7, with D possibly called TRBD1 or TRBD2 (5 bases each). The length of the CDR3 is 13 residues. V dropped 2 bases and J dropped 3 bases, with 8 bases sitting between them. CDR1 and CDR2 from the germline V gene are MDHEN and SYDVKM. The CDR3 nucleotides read TGTGCCAGCAGTTTACGGGGCCGCTACGAGCAGTACTTC. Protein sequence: CASSLRGRYEQYF. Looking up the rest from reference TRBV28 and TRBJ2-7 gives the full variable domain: DVKVTQSSRYLVKRTGEKVFLECVQDMDHENMFWYRQDPGLGLRLIYFSYDVKMKEKGDIPEGYSVSREKKERFSLILESASTNQTSMYLCASSLRGRYEQYFGPGTRLTVT.

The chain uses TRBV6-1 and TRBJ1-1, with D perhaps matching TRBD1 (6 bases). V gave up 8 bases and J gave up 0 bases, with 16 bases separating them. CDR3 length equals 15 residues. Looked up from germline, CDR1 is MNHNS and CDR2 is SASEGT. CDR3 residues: CASEAAGDVNTEAFF. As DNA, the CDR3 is TGTGCCAGCGAGGCGGCAGGGGATGTGAACACTGAAGCTTTCTTT.

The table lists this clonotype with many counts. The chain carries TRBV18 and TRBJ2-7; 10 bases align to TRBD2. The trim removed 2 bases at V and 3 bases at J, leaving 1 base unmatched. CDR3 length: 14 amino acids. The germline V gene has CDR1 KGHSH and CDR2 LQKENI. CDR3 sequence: CASSPSGRVYEQYF. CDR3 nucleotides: TGTGCCAGCTCACCAAGCGGGAGGGTCTACGAGCAGTACTTC.

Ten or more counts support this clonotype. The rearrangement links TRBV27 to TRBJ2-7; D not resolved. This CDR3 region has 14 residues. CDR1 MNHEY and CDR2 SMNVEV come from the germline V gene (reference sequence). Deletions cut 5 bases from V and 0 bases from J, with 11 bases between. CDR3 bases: TGTGCCAGCAGTACCCTTCGGAGCTCCTACGAGCAGTACTTC. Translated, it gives CASSTLRSSYEQYF.

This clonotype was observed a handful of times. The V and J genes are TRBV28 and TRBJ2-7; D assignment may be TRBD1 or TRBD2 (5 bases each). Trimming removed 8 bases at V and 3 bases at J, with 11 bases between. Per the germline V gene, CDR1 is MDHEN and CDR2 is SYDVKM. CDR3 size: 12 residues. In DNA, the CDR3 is TGTGCCAGCTGGGGGTATAACTACGAGCAGTACTTC. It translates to CASWGYNYEQYF.

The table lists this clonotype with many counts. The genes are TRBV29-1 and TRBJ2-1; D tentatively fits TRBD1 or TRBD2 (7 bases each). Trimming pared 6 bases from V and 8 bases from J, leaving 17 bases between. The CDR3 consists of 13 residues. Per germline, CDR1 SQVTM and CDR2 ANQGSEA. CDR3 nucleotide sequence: TGCAGCGTGGGGGAGGGGGCTTTCGATGAGCAGTTCTTC. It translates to CSVGEGAFDEQFF.

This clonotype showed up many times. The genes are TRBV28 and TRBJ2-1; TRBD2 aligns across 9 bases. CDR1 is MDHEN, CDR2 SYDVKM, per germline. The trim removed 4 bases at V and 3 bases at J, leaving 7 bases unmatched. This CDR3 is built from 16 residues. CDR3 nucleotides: TGTGCCAGCAGTTCCCCCGGGACTAGCTTCTACAATGAGCAGTTCTTC. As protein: CASSSPGTSFYNEQFF.

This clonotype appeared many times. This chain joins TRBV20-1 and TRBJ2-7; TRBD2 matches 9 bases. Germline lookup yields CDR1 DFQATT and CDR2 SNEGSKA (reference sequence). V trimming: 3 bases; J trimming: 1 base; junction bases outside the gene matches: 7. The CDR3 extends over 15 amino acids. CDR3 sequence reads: CSASPIAGVSYEQYF. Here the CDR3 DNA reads TGCAGTGCTAGCCCCATAGCGGGAGTTTCCTACGAGCAGTACTTC.

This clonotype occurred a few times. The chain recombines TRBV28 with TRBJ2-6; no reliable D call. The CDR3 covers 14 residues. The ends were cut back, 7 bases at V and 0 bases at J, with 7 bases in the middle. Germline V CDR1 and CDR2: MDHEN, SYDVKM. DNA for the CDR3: TGTGCCAGCACTGGTAACTCTGGGGCCAACGTCCTGACTTTC. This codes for CASTGNSGANVLTF.